Presented here are 28 T cell receptor beta chains from one specimen sequenced in a study of blood T cell repertoires in COVID-19. The data were produced by immunoSEQ multiplex PCR, yet TCRdb's version contains in-frame clones alone and is incomplete. The profile shows fewer than 300,000 clones, roughly 84% of them singletons. Sequencing input: peripheral blood. All receptors derive from an older person with COVID-19, enrolled during active disease.

J is TRBJ2-1 and V is TRBV18; 9 nucleotides line up with TRBD2. This CDR3 contains 16 residues. V shed 1 base and J 0 bases; nucleotides not matched to a gene: 1. Germline CDR1 is KGHSH and CDR2 is LQKENI. The CDR3 nucleotides are TGTGCCAGCTCACCACTAGCGGGAGTCTCCTACAATGAGCAGTTCTTC. It encodes CASSPLAGVSYNEQFF.

V is TRBV3-1 (or the pseudogene TRBV3-2) and J is TRBJ2-5; possible D gene TRBD2, 6 bases. This CDR3 contains 18 residues. V lost 1 base and J 0 bases, leaving 18 bases between the germline ends. Per the germline V gene, CDR1 is LGHDT and CDR2 is YNNKEL (reference sequence). DNA of the CDR3: TGTGCCAGCAGCCAAGGCCTCCGGCGGGGTACGTACCAAGAGACCCAGTACTTC. This translates into CASSQGLRRGTYQETQYF.

V and J are TRBV7-2 and TRBJ2-3; 11 bases match TRBD2. The trim removed 3 bases at V and 4 bases at J, leaving 15 bases unmatched. The CDR3 is 19 residues long. Per germline, CDR1 SGHTA and CDR2 FQGNSA. The CDR3 reads CASSFFGRLAGGLADTQYF. The DNA for the CDR3 is TGTGCCAGCAGCTTTTTTGGTAGGCTAGCGGGAGGTCTAGCAGATACGCAGTATTTT.

This chain joins TRBV18 and TRBJ1-1, with 7 bases aligning to TRBD1. Germline V gene data show CDR1 as KGHSH and CDR2 as LQKENI. V shed 6 bases, J shed 1 base, and the junction held 8 bases outside the gene matches. There are 15 residues in the CDR3. CDR3 DNA sequence: TGTGCCAGCTCGGGAGGCGGGGACAGGAACACTGAAGCTTTCTTT. It specifies CASSGGGDRNTEAFF.

The chain couples TRBV15 to TRBJ1-2, with D perhaps matching TRBD1 (6 bases). The CDR3 is 15 residues long. The V gene's germline CDR1 is LNHNV and CDR2 YYDKDF (reference sequence). Trimming removed 5 bases at V and 5 bases at J, with 18 bases between. CDR3 in amino acids: CATSGDTTAGYGYTF. CDR3 coding DNA: TGTGCCACCAGCGGGGACACGACAGCTGGTTATGGCTACACCTTC.

The rearrangement links TRBV28 to TRBJ2-1, with D maybe TRBD1 (6 bases). This CDR3 comprises 12 residues. From germline, CDR1 is MDHEN and CDR2 SYDVKM. With 6 bases removed from V and 11 bases from J, the gap between germline ends came to 14 bases. CDR3 sequence (DNA): TGTGCCAGCAGAAGAGGGGGTTTACAGCAGTTCTTC. Its translation is CASRRGGLQQFF.

CDR3: CATRSEQYF. CDR3 bases: TGTGCCACCAGGAGCGAGCAGTACTTC. This rearrangement joins TRBV24-1 to TRBJ2-7, with unresolved D. The CDR3 is made up of 9 amino acids. The germline CDR1 and CDR2 sequences are KGHDR and SFDVKD. Between the trimmed V and J ends, which lost 7 bases and 6 bases, there was a span of 3 bases.

The rearrangement joins TRBV4-1 to TRBJ2-5; D might be TRBD1 (6 bases). V lost 3 bases, J lost 4 bases, and 9 bases lay in between. The CDR3 sequence is 13 residues long. Germline V gives CDR1 MGHRA, CDR2 YSYEKL. In nucleotides, the CDR3 is TGCGCCAGCAGCCAGGGACAAATAGAGACCCAGTACTTC. Protein product: CASSQGQIETQYF.

CDR3 in amino acids: CATSEASGSALQFF. CDR3 in DNA: TGTGCCACCAGTGAGGCTAGCGGGAGTGCCTTGCAGTTCTTC. V usage is TRBV24-1 and J usage is TRBJ2-1; the match to TRBD2 covers 10 bases. In germline, CDR1 is KGHDR, CDR2 SFDVKD. The J segment lost 12 bases and the V segment lost 4 bases, leaving 8 bases of the junction unmatched. There are 14 residues in the CDR3.

The chain joins TRBV10-3 to TRBJ1-4, with 7 bases lining up with TRBD1. Trimming at V came to 2 bases and at J to 4 bases, leaving 1 base not matched to a gene. The CDR3 is 14 residues long. Germline CDR1 ENHRY, CDR2 SYGVKD. Written as DNA, the CDR3 is TGTGCCATCAGTGAGACAGGGGTTAATGAAAAACTGTTTTTT. Encoded protein: CAISETGVNEKLFF.

The CDR3 DNA reads TGTGCCAGCAGCCAGGGACAGGGGGCTTCTGGGGCCAACGTCCTGACTTTC. This sequence encodes CASSQGQGASGANVLTF. The chain is built from TRBV7-8 and TRBJ2-6; 12 bases are shared with TRBD1. CDR1 SGHVS and CDR2 FQNEAQ come from the germline V gene. This CDR3 is 17 amino acids long. The V gene end was trimmed by 5 bases and the J gene end by 1 base; junction bases not matched to a gene: 3.

This chain joins TRBV4-3 and TRBJ2-5; the match to TRBD1 covers 7 bases. Germline V gives CDR1 LGHNA, CDR2 YSLEER. The V and J ends lost 3 bases and 2 bases, in that order; junction bases with no gene match: 6. The CDR3 has 15 residues. DNA for the CDR3: TGCGCCAGCAGCCATGGACCGGGACAGCAAGAGACCCAGTACTTC. It specifies CASSHGPGQQETQYF.

This chain links TRBV19 with TRBJ2-1; possibly TRBD1 for D (7 bases). This CDR3 is built from 14 residues. Trimming pared 7 bases from V and 3 bases from J, leaving 13 bases between. CDR1 and CDR2 (germline): LNHDA, SQIVND (reference sequence). The CDR3 loop reads CASKSGGNYNEQFF. The CDR3 DNA reads TGTGCCAGTAAGTCAGGGGGGAACTACAATGAGCAGTTCTTC.

V gene TRBV4-1 combines with J gene TRBJ2-1; weak D call: TRBD1 (6 bases). Trimming took off 4 bases at V and 8 bases at J, with 18 bases between the two ends. This CDR3 contains 15 residues. Germline V gene sequence: CDR1 MGHRA, CDR2 YSYEKL. The CDR3 spells CASSPPQGVIDEQFF. CDR3 nucleotides: TGCGCCAGCAGCCCTCCACAGGGAGTGATCGATGAGCAGTTCTTC.

The CDR3 here is CATSWGQGGAGDTQYF. The CDR3 DNA reads TGTGCCACCAGCTGGGGTCAGGGAGGGGCGGGGGATACGCAGTATTTT. The chain uses TRBV15 and TRBJ2-3; 7 bases agree with TRBD2. Looked up from germline, CDR1 is LNHNV and CDR2 is YYDKDF (reference sequence). CDR3 length equals 16 residues. V lost 5 bases, J lost 6 bases, and 14 bases stayed unmatched.

This clone was found once. The chain links TRBV5-4 to TRBJ1-2; D is perhaps TRBD1 (6 bases). With 1 base removed from V and 8 bases from J, the gap between germline ends came to 18 bases. Per germline, CDR1 SGHNT and CDR2 YYREEE (reference sequence). This CDR3 has 15 residues. CDR3 amino acids: CASSLNRDYVGGYTF. As DNA, the CDR3 is TGTGCCAGCAGCTTGAACAGGGATTACGTTGGGGGCTACACCTTC.

The chain couples TRBV28 to TRBJ2-7, with 9 nucleotides matching TRBD1. Germline V gene sequence: CDR1 MDHEN, CDR2 SYDVKM. The CDR3 has 16 amino acids. J was trimmed by 2 bases and V by 6 bases; bases with no gene match: 11. The CDR3 sequence is CASSLGQGTIPYEQYF. The CDR3 region has the DNA TGTGCCAGCAGCCTCGGACAGGGGACGATCCCCTACGAGCAGTACTTC.

The V call is TRBV29-1, the J call TRBJ1-1; D remains unclear. The V and J ends lost 6 bases and 2 bases respectively, with 4 bases between them. The CDR3 is 10 residues long. Germline assignment: CDR1 SQVTM and CDR2 ANQGSEA. This CDR3 is CSVRNTEAFF. CDR3 nucleotide sequence: TGCAGCGTGAGAAACACTGAAGCTTTCTTT.

This chain joins TRBV27 and TRBJ1-2, with D perhaps matching TRBD1 (5 bases). This CDR3 is built from 13 residues. Germline-derived CDR1 and CDR2 are MNHEY and SMNVEV (reference sequence). Trimming pared 3 bases from V and 8 bases from J, leaving 13 bases between. This CDR3 reads CASSFSQGVGYTF. CDR3 nucleotides: TGTGCCAGCAGTTTCTCCCAGGGTGTGGGCTACACCTTC.

This chain uses TRBV19 with TRBJ1-5; the D is unclear. The CDR3 has 17 amino acids. The V gene's germline CDR1 is LNHDA and CDR2 SQIVND (reference sequence). With 7 bases removed from V and 0 bases from J, the gap between germline ends came to 19 bases. This CDR3 reads CASTPAVRGNSNQPQHF. The CDR3 nucleotides are TGTGCCAGTACTCCCGCCGTCCGGGGAAATAGCAATCAGCCCCAGCATTTT.

This sequence joins TRBV5-6 and TRBJ1-4; no reliable D call. CDR1 SGHDT and CDR2 YYEEEE come from the germline V gene. V lost 4 bases and J lost 2, with 12 bases in between. The CDR3 runs 15 residues. CDR3 DNA: TGTGCCAGCAGCGCTACGGGGAATACTAATGAAAAACTGTTTTTT. It is translated as CASSATGNTNEKLFF.

The genes are TRBV5-1 and TRBJ1-1, with 7 positions matching TRBD1. J was trimmed by 0 bases and V by 4 bases; bases with no gene match: 6. The CDR3 loop spans 15 amino acids. Per the germline V gene, CDR1 is SGHRS and CDR2 is YFSETQ. Here the CDR3 DNA reads TGCGCCAGCAGCGAACGACAGGGCATGAACACTGAAGCTTTCTTT. Protein: CASSERQGMNTEAFF.

This chain connects TRBV30 to TRBJ2-2; tentative D call: TRBD2 (5 bases). The CDR3 covers 15 residues. Germline V gene lookup returns CDR1 GTSNPN and CDR2 SVGIG (reference sequence). The V and J ends lost 4 bases and 4 bases respectively, with 16 bases between them. The CDR3 loop reads CAWKGGQLSTGELFF. CDR3 DNA: TGTGCCTGGAAAGGCGGGCAACTGTCCACCGGGGAGCTGTTTTTT.

V is TRBV11-2 and J is TRBJ1-1; 8 nucleotides line up with TRBD1. The junction had 12 bases not matched to a gene; V was cut back by 5 bases and J by 4 bases. This CDR3 comprises 16 residues. The germline CDR1 and CDR2 sequences are SGHAT and FQNNGV. As DNA, the CDR3 is TGTGCCAGCAGCCAAAGGACAGGGATGAGAGGCACTGAAGCTTTCTTT. This sequence encodes CASSQRTGMRGTEAFF.

This chain joins TRBV3-1 (or the pseudogene TRBV3-2) and TRBJ2-7, with 9 bases fitting TRBD2. Unmatched junction bases numbered 10, after V lost 0 bases and J lost 7 bases. Looked up from germline, CDR1 is LGHDT and CDR2 is YNNKEL (reference sequence). The CDR3 spans 16 residues. The CDR3 region has the DNA TGTGCCAGCAGCCAAGAGGTGGCGGGGGGGCGATTTGAGCAGTACTTC. Protein product: CASSQEVAGGRFEQYF.

The chain carries TRBV5-1 and TRBJ2-5, with D possibly matching TRBD1 (6 bases). The CDR3 runs to 16 residues. CDR1 and CDR2 (germline): SGHRS, YFSETQ. V lost 4 bases, J lost 0 bases, and 16 bases lay in between. CDR3 amino acids: CASSPQRTGYQETQYF. The CDR3 DNA is TGCGCCAGCAGCCCGCAAAGAACAGGGTACCAAGAGACCCAGTACTTC.

The rearrangement joins TRBV5-6 to TRBJ2-7, with 10 bases fitting TRBD1. Per the germline V gene, CDR1 is SGHDT and CDR2 is YYEEEE. The length of the CDR3 is 16 residues. J lost 5 bases, V lost 2 bases, and 10 bases had no gene match. In nucleotides, the CDR3 is TGTGCCAGCAGCTTCCTGCCGGGACAGGGGTCCCACGAGCAGTACTTC. The encoded protein is CASSFLPGQGSHEQYF.

The rearrangement links TRBV4-3 to TRBJ1-5; D unresolved. Deletions cut 0 bases from V and 2 bases from J, with 11 bases between. CDR3 length: 16 residues. Germline V gives CDR1 LGHNA, CDR2 YSLEER. The CDR3 spells CASSQERGMGNQPQHF. The CDR3 bases are TGCGCCAGCAGCCAAGAACGCGGGATGGGCAATCAGCCCCAGCATTTT.